The present entry profiles one T cell receptor (beta chain) with its context. Its antigen is currently not known. Base qualities are not recorded, but no much larger clone differs from it by a single base. These data are taken from a study of CD8 T cells in ankylosing spondylitis (dated by TCRdb to the late 2010s). Describing the broader study: The study set out to find disease-linked TCR variants by profiling T cell receptor beta repertoires in ankylosing spondylitis patients and healthy donors. Peripheral blood was sampled, and synovial fluid was additionally collected from ankylosing spondylitis patients. The full study cohort comprised about 25 ankylosing spondylitis patients and 110 or so healthy donors. Paper-wide results and their limitations: Blood from ankylosing spondylitis patients appeared to be characterized by a TCR beta motif made up of 8 or 9 highly homologous amino acid variants. The disease-linked clones showed a CD8+ phenotype and occurred at relatively low frequencies in peripheral blood. Some motif variants had previously been reported in the synovial fluid and blood of reactive arthritis patients, which suggests shared mechanisms of disease initiation. Significant enrichment of the disease-linked clones was reported in matched synovial fluid samples from ankylosing spondylitis patients.

The CDR3, from cysteine to phenylalanine, totals 15 residues. The retained sequence is limited to the CDR3, 45 bases, with the frame set at the first base. After removal of 6 bases from V and 1 base from J, the junction retains 6 bases not matched to a gene. The run used an Illumina HiSeq 2500. TCR beta libraries were prepared by quantitative 5'-RACE with molecular barcodes. Regarding the original processing steps: A new computational method, built on a probabilistic model of VDJ rearrangement, was used to identify disease-linked TCR variants. The public reads were reprocessed in TCRdb via fastp at Q25 and MiXCR, keeping in-frame beta chains. Rows are unified per CDR3 protein, each entry keeping the most common DNA and genes. TCRdb assigned the V and J calls; the authors' analysis was not used. The table for this sample lists hundreds of thousands of distinct CDR3 sequences; 25% to 30% of them were counted only once. The leading ten clones occupy 0.89% of the sample.

The sequenced material came from blood, either unsorted or a sorted T cell fraction (not recorded which). The sequence links TRBV12-3 or TRBV12-4 to TRBJ1-1; 9 middle bases align to TRBD1. This clonotype was obtained from a male donor with ankylosing spondylitis. The sequenced DNA is TGTGCCAGCAGAAATTTGGGACAGGGGAACACTGAAGCTTTCTTT. Translated, this gives CASRNLGQGNTEAFF.